This paragraph covers one TCR beta chain sequence. The sample originates from a study of blood T cell repertoires in COVID-19. Study as a whole: Acute-phase and convalescent COVID-19 samples originated in the United States, Italy and Spain. The cDNA or gDNA used as material had been derived from T cells, B-cell-depleted T cells, or PBMCs.

As handled by the study authors: Estimation of nucleated cell counts was performed using reference gene primer amplification. Method: immunoSEQ multiplex PCR; TCRdb's copy keeps in-frame clones and lacks some. V, J and clone size are those of that table, while D and trimming were read from the DNA. The sample consists of about 86,000 clones, more than 60% of them appearing once. Trimming cost V 5 bases and J 5 bases, with 15 bases left between them. The CDR3 spans 14 residues. Germline V gives CDR1 LNHDA, CDR2 SQIVND (reference sequence). Sequenced input: peripheral blood. V gene TRBV19 combines with J gene TRBJ2-5; the D gene is possibly TRBD1 (6 bases). The TCR was taken from a man between 65 and 85 years old with acute or convalescent COVID-19. The CDR3 coding sequence is TGTGCCAGTAGTTTTACAGGGTGGAAGGAGACCCAGTACTTC. It yields the protein CASSFTGWKETQYF.